A selection of T cell receptor beta chains follows, all from one sample in a study of OX40 agonist ivuxolimab in advanced cancers. Generated by immunoSEQ multiplex PCR, the TCRdb table keeps only in-frame clones and is missing some. The sample lists about 160,000 clones, 85% to 95% occurring once. The source was CD4+ or CD8+ T cells sorted from blood, collected in a trial of the OX40 agonist ivuxolimab. The origin of the receptors is an adult with an advanced solid tumor such as melanoma, head and neck, liver or kidney cancer. The CDR3 runs from the conserved cysteine through the conserved F or W. A D gene is named only where the DNA matches it firmly. Clone size is not always given. Where it is, it says once, few, many or a class for expanded clones.

j_call v_call clone_size d_call cdr3_nt cdr3_aa
TRBJ2-7 TRBV10-2 once TRBD1 TGCGCCAGCAGTGAGTCAGGGGTTGGGACAGGGTCCTACGAGCAGTACTTC CASSESGVGTGSYEQYF
TRBJ2-7 TRBV25-1 . . TGTGCCAGCTCCCGACAGGCCTACGAGCAGTACTTC CASSRQAYEQYF
TRBJ2-5 TRBV6-5 . TRBD1 TGTGCCAGCAGTTCCCCCGGACAGGGTAAAGAGACCCAGTACTTC CASSSPGQGKETQYF
TRBJ2-1 TRBV9 . . TGTGCCAGCAGCGCCCTGGAACTAGCCCGATCCTACAATGAGCAGTTCTTC CASSALELARSYNEQFF
TRBJ1-5 TRBV28 . . TGTGCCAGCAGTTTGGGGGGAGTGGAAAATCAGCCCCAGCATTTT CASSLGGVENQPQHF
TRBJ1-3 TRBV5-1 . . TGCGCCAGCAGCGTCACTACCTCTGGAAACACCATATATTTT CASSVTTSGNTIYF
TRBJ2-2 TRBV18 once TRBD2 TGTGCCAGCTCCTTTCGGCGGGGGAGCACCGGGGAGCTGTTTTTT CASSFRRGSTGELFF
TRBJ2-7 TRBV11-2 . TRBD1 TGTGCCAGCAGCTTAGGGACGGGACAGGGCTACGAGCAGTACTTC CASSLGTGQGYEQYF
TRBJ1-2 TRBV15 . . TGTGCCACCAGCAGAGATCTGGCCCGGGGTTATGGCTACACCTTC CATSRDLARGYGYTF
TRBJ2-3 TRBV4-2 once . TGTGCCAGCAGCCAAGACATAGAAGATACGCAGTATTTT CASSQDIEDTQYF